A selection of T cell receptor beta chains follows, all from one sample in a study of cytomegalovirus exposure and HLA in healthy donors. Produced via immunoSEQ multiplex PCR; TCRdb's table is partial and in-frame only. Of 150,000 to 200,000 clones detected, roughly 90% appear once; the ten largest clones hold over 9%. Sequencing was done on a sample of PBMCs. These receptors originate from a young woman in good health and CMV-seropositive. Each CDR3 is given with its conserved first and last residue. Each record gives: V gene, clone size, J gene, D gene, CDR3 DNA, CDR3 protein. A D gene is named only where the DNA matches it firmly. The listing skips clone size in some rows; elsewhere it reads once, few, many or a size class.

TRBV30,.,TRBJ2-2,.,TGTGCCTGGAGTGCAACTCATTCGGTGGGCGCCGGGGAGCTGTTTTTT,CAWSATHSVGAGELFF
TRBV9,.,TRBJ1-1,.,TGTGCCAGCAGCTGGGGGGTTGGAAACACTGAAGCTTTCTTT,CASSWGVGNTEAFF
TRBV4-3,.,TRBJ2-5,.,TGCGCCAGCAGCCCCCAACACAGGGAGACCCAGTACTTC,CASSPQHRETQYF
TRBV9,.,TRBJ2-7,.,TGTGCCAGCAGCTTGACCGGGACACCTAGCTACGAGCAGTACTTC,CASSLTGTPSYEQYF
TRBV6-1,.,TRBJ1-1,.,TGTGCCAGCATACACCGGAACACTGAAGCTTTCTTT,CASIHRNTEAFF
TRBV25-1,.,TRBJ2-3,TRBD2,TGTGCCAGCAGCTCCTTACTAGCGGGGGAGATCACAGATACGCAGTATTTT,CASSSLLAGEITDTQYF
TRBV10-1,few,TRBJ2-7,TRBD2,TGCGCCAGCAGCACTAGCGGTTCCTACGAGCAGTACTTC,CASSTSGSYEQYF
TRBV27,.,TRBJ2-1,.,TGTGCCAGCAGTACGACGGAGGGCTCCTACAATGAGCAGTTCTTC,CASSTTEGSYNEQFF
TRBV7-2,.,TRBJ2-7,.,TGTGCCAGCAGCTTAGACAGAACAAGCTCCTACGAGCAGTACTTC,CASSLDRTSSYEQYF
TRBV7-6,.,TRBJ2-1,.,TGTGCCAGCAGCTTTTCTCTCATAGGGGAAGTCAACAATGAGCAGTTCTTC,CASSFSLIGEVNNEQFF
TRBV27,.,TRBJ1-1,.,TGTGCCAGCAGCAGTACTATGAACACTGAAGCTTTCTTT,CASSSTMNTEAFF
TRBV19,few,TRBJ1-2,.,TGTGCCAGTAGTATTCGAGGGGGACGTGGCTACACCTTC,CASSIRGGRGYTF
TRBV27,.,TRBJ2-2,.,TGTGCCACCGCAACGCCGACTAAGAACACCGGGGAGCTGTTTTTT,CATATPTKNTGELFF
TRBV15,.,TRBJ2-3,.,TGTGCCACCAGCAGAGAGGAGGGCCCTCGGACAGATACGCAGTATTTT,CATSREEGPRTDTQYF
TRBV5-1,.,TRBJ2-7,TRBD1,TGCGCCAGCAGCTTCCCGGGACAGGGAGTTTTCGAGCAGTACTTC,CASSFPGQGVFEQYF
TRBV19,.,TRBJ2-7,TRBD2,TGTGCCAGTAGTGTACTAGCGGGAGCCGACTACGAGCAGTACTTC,CASSVLAGADYEQYF
TRBV27,.,TRBJ1-5,.,TGTGCCAGCAGTTTACAGAATCAGCCCCAGCATTTT,CASSLQNQPQHF